Listed below are T cell receptor beta chains from one sample, sequenced in a study of cytomegalovirus exposure and HLA in healthy donors. Method: immunoSEQ multiplex PCR; TCRdb's copy keeps in-frame clones and lacks some. Among around 150,000 clones listed, roughly 89% were seen once. Sequencing used PBMCs. The receptors come from a man between 18 and 29 years old in good health and CMV-seropositive. Both conserved end residues are part of each CDR3. A D gene is named only where the DNA matches it firmly. Clone size is stated in some rows and not others, as once, few, many or a class when expanded.

V	J	size	D	CDR3	DNA
TRBV5-5	TRBJ1-1	-	-	CASSPTAPNTEAFF	TGTGCCAGCTCCCCCACTGCCCCGAACACTGAAGCTTTCTTT
TRBV6-5	TRBJ2-5	-	-	CASTRPGSGETQYF	TGTGCCAGCACCCGCCCCGGGAGTGGGGAGACCCAGTACTTC
TRBV30	TRBJ2-5	once	-	CAWNQGGETQYF	TGTGCCTGGAACCAGGGAGGAGAGACCCAGTACTTC
TRBV28	TRBJ2-7	-	TRBD2	CASCGGGLALALHEQYF	TGTGCCAGCTGTGGGGGGGGACTAGCCCTCGCCCTCCACGAGCAGTACTTC
TRBV5-6	TRBJ2-1	-	TRBD2	CASSLKTSGSWINEQFF	TGTGCCAGCAGCTTGAAGACTAGCGGGAGCTGGATCAATGAGCAGTTCTTC
TRBV7-9	TRBJ2-1	-	TRBD1	CASSLAGQGRYNEQFF	TGTGCCAGCAGCTTAGCGGGACAGGGTAGATACAATGAGCAGTTCTTC
TRBV2	TRBJ2-1	-	-	CASGGSSYNEQFF	TGTGCCAGCGGGGGGAGCTCCTACAATGAGCAGTTCTTC
TRBV30	TRBJ2-7	-	TRBD1	CAWSRQGGEQYF	TGTGCCTGGAGTAGACAGGGGGGCGAGCAGTACTTC
TRBV27	TRBJ2-1	-	TRBD1	CASSLNRGDREQFF	TGTGCCAGCAGTTTGAACAGGGGGGACCGTGAGCAGTTCTTC
TRBV6-1	TRBJ1-2	-	TRBD1	CASTQDRQNYGYTF	TGTGCCAGCACCCAGGACAGGCAAAACTATGGCTACACCTTC
TRBV6-6	TRBJ2-7	-	TRBD1	CASTAGTGTYEQYF	TGTGCCAGCACCGCCGGGACAGGCACCTACGAGCAGTACTTC
TRBV6-1	TRBJ2-7	once	-	CASSRAIYEQYF	TGTGCCAGCAGCCGAGCCATCTACGAGCAGTACTTC
TRBV5-8	TRBJ1-2	-	-	CASSLGLYGYTF	TGTGCCAGCAGCTTAGGACTCTATGGCTACACCTTC
TRBV29-1	TRBJ2-5	-	TRBD1	CSVTQGDQETQYF	TGCAGCGTTACGCAGGGGGACCAAGAGACCCAGTACTTC
TRBV27	TRBJ2-7	-	-	CASSKGRSYEQYF	TGTGCCAGCAGTAAAGGGAGATCGTACGAGCAGTACTTC
TRBV7-3	TRBJ2-1	-	TRBD1	CASSWTGGSYNEQFF	TGTGCCAGCAGTTGGACAGGGGGCTCCTACAATGAGCAGTTCTTC
TRBV19	TRBJ2-2	-	-	CASTPYPIIIIPGELFF	TGTGCCAGTACCCCCTACCCCATTATTATCATACCCGGGGAGCTGTTTTTT
TRBV27	TRBJ2-2	-	-	CASTPGAGELFF	TGTGCCAGCACCCCAGGTGCCGGGGAGCTGTTTTTT
TRBV5-4	TRBJ1-3	-	-	CASSFSGIGDAIYF	TGTGCCAGCAGCTTCTCGGGGATTGGGGATGCCATATATTTT
TRBV13	TRBJ1-1	-	-	CASSPEFGVIVEAFF	TGTGCCAGCAGCCCAGAGTTCGGGGTGATCGTTGAAGCTTTCTTT
TRBV6-5	TRBJ2-2	-	TRBD1	CASSYGQVNTGELFF	TGTGCCAGCAGTTACGGACAGGTGAACACCGGGGAGCTGTTTTTT
TRBV11-2	TRBJ1-2	-	TRBD1	CASSLEYRGSGYTF	TGTGCCAGCAGCTTAGAGTACAGGGGAAGCGGCTACACCTTC
TRBV28	TRBJ1-1	-	-	CASRPSPPETAQDEAFF	TGTGCCAGCAGGCCTTCTCCCCCTGAGACAGCACAGGATGAAGCTTTCTTT
TRBV2	TRBJ1-2	few	-	CASSPEANYGYTF	TGTGCCAGCAGCCCAGAAGCTAACTATGGCTACACCTTC
TRBV25-1	TRBJ1-2	-	-	CASSESGYGYTF	TGTGCCAGCAGTGAATCAGGTTATGGCTACACCTTC
TRBV6-8	TRBJ2-7	-	-	CASSPWGRESHEQYF	TGTGCCAGCAGCCCCTGGGGCCGTGAGTCCCACGAGCAGTACTTC
TRBV30	TRBJ2-3	-	TRBD2	CAWATSGTYTDTQYF	TGTGCCTGGGCGACTAGCGGGACATACACAGATACGCAGTATTTT
TRBV7-9	TRBJ2-3	-	TRBD2	CASSLGSGSTDTQYF	TGTGCCAGCAGCTTAGGTAGCGGGAGCACAGATACGCAGTATTTT
TRBV19	TRBJ2-2	-	TRBD2	CASRKSGTRIGELFF	TGTGCCAGTAGAAAATCCGGGACTAGAATCGGGGAGCTGTTTTTT
TRBV29-1	TRBJ2-7	-	TRBD1	CSVEGQSYEQYF	TGCAGCGTAGAGGGACAGTCCTACGAGCAGTACTTC
TRBV6-1	TRBJ1-3	-	TRBD1	CASSPGTGIRNTIYF	TGTGCCAGCAGCCCCGGGACAGGGATTCGAAACACCATATATTTT
TRBV19	TRBJ2-7	-	TRBD2	CASSALAGANYEQYF	TGTGCCAGTAGTGCCCTAGCGGGAGCCAACTACGAGCAGTACTTC
TRBV11-2	TRBJ2-7	-	TRBD1	CASSLRVRGPLEQYF	TGTGCCAGCAGCTTGAGGGTTAGGGGGCCCCTCGAGCAGTACTTC
TRBV10-3	TRBJ2-5	-	TRBD2	CAISGRLAGASETQYF	TGTGCCATCAGTGGCAGACTAGCGGGAGCTTCGGAGACCCAGTACTTC
TRBV5-1	TRBJ2-1	medium-sized	TRBD2	CASSLGAGSSYNEQFF	TGCGCCAGCAGCTTGGGAGCGGGGAGCTCCTACAATGAGCAGTTCTTC
TRBV7-2	TRBJ2-1	-	TRBD1	CASSQGTGALNEQFF	TGTGCCAGCAGCCAGGGGACAGGGGCCCTCAATGAGCAGTTCTTC
TRBV7-8	TRBJ2-1	-	TRBD2	CASSFRLAGEGIDEQFF	TGTGCCAGCAGCTTCCGACTAGCGGGAGAAGGTATAGATGAGCAGTTCTTC
TRBV29-1	TRBJ2-2	-	-	CSVEIGNTGELFF	TGCAGCGTTGAGATCGGTAACACCGGGGAGCTGTTTTTT
TRBV7-8	TRBJ1-4	-	-	CASSYKRTNEKLFF	TGTGCCAGCAGCTATAAGAGGACTAATGAAAAACTGTTTTTT
TRBV4-2	TRBJ1-3	-	-	CASSQVPLQGSGNTIYF	TGTGCCAGCAGCCAAGTCCCGCTACAGGGTTCTGGAAACACCATATATTTT
TRBV19	TRBJ1-5	-	-	CASSIQIRSNQPQHF	TGTGCCAGTAGTATCCAGATACGTAGCAATCAGCCCCAGCATTTT
TRBV2	TRBJ2-2	-	-	CASSASKNTGELFF	TGTGCCAGCAGTGCATCCAAGAACACCGGGGAGCTGTTTTTT
TRBV19	TRBJ1-1	-	-	CASRVRKGVLLNTEAFF	TGTGCCAGTAGGGTTAGGAAGGGGGTATTACTGAACACTGAAGCTTTCTTT
TRBV21-1	TRBJ2-7	-	-	CASSKAGPGLAGGPVDYEQYF	TGTGCCAGCAGCAAAGCAGGTCCGGGACTAGCGGGAGGGCCTGTGGACTACGAGCAGTACTTC